These 25 T cell receptor beta chains share one sample of origin, sequenced in a study of blood T cell repertoires in COVID-19. Assay used: immunoSEQ multiplex PCR; TCRdb lists only in-frame clones, some missing. The table shows approximately 65,000 clones, with 89% occurring only once. The material sequenced was peripheral blood. All receptors come from a woman aged 45 to 65 with active COVID-19.

The chain is built from TRBV29-1 and TRBJ2-1, with D perhaps matching TRBD1 (6 bases). Trimming removed 7 bases at V and 2 bases at J, with 12 bases between. Germline-derived CDR1 and CDR2 are SQVTM and ANQGSEA. The CDR3 covers 13 residues. CDR3 in DNA: TGCAGCGCCCACAGGGAAACCTACAATGAGCAGTTCTTC. This codes for CSAHRETYNEQFF.

The chain joins TRBV6-5 to TRBJ1-6; perhaps TRBD1 as D (5 bases). Trimming stripped 2 bases from V and 10 bases from J, with 12 bases between. Germline V gene sequence: CDR1 MNHEY, CDR2 SVGAGI. The CDR3 runs to 14 residues. CDR3 protein: CASSYGQGGSPLHF. DNA of the CDR3: TGTGCCAGCAGTTACGGGCAGGGTGGATCACCCCTCCACTTT.

CDR3 protein: CASSVRDRGHNSPLHF. CDR3 DNA sequence: TGTGCCAGCAGCGTCCGGGACAGGGGGCACAATTCACCCCTCCACTTT. The chain is built from TRBV9 and TRBJ1-6; 12 bases match TRBD1. This CDR3 spans 16 amino acids. The ends lost 2 bases at V and 7 bases at J; junction bases unmatched: 4. The V gene's germline CDR1 is SGDLS and CDR2 YYNGEE.

The chain recombines TRBV5-6 with TRBJ2-1; D gene unclear. Trimming pared 6 bases from V and 3 bases from J, leaving 19 bases between. The CDR3 has 16 residues. Germline lookup yields CDR1 SGHDT and CDR2 YYEEEE. The CDR3: CASTPGRGAVYNEQFF. In DNA, the CDR3 is TGTGCCAGCACCCCGGGTCGCGGAGCCGTCTACAATGAGCAGTTCTTC.

The chain employs TRBV18 and TRBJ1-1, with D tentatively TRBD1 (5 bases). V lost 3 bases and J lost 0, with 8 bases in between. The CDR3 is made up of 14 amino acids. Germline V CDR1 and CDR2: KGHSH, LQKENI. CDR3 nucleotides: TGTGCCAGCTCACCGACAGTTATGAACACTGAAGCTTTCTTT. Translation gives CASSPTVMNTEAFF.

J is TRBJ1-2 and V is TRBV19; a possible D gene is TRBD1 (6 bases). The CDR3 length is 12 residues. Trimming removed 4 bases at V and 5 bases at J, with 8 bases between. Germline V gene lookup returns CDR1 LNHDA and CDR2 SQIVND (reference sequence). The CDR3 is CASSTGEYGYTF. The CDR3 DNA sequence: TGTGCCAGTAGTACAGGGGAATATGGCTACACCTTC.

The rearrangement uses TRBV28 and TRBJ2-1; 9 nucleotides align to TRBD2. Looked up from germline, CDR1 is MDHEN and CDR2 is SYDVKM. The CDR3 is made up of 17 amino acids. The junction had 17 bases not matched to a gene; V was cut back by 5 bases and J by 9 bases. The CDR3 nucleotides read TGTGCCAGCAGTACGGTGGGACTAGCCGTTCGGTTTAGTGAGCAGTTCTTC. Encoded protein: CASSTVGLAVRFSEQFF.

This clone has just a few counts. The chain has TRBV14 and TRBJ1-2; 8 bases match TRBD1. The CDR3 consists of 13 residues. The junction had 2 bases not matched to a gene; V was cut back by 4 bases and J by 4 bases. Germline V gene data show CDR1 as SGHDN and CDR2 as FVKESK. The CDR3 protein is CASSPDRVYGYTF. In DNA form, the CDR3 reads TGTGCCAGCAGCCCGGACAGGGTCTATGGCTACACCTTC.

This clone was seen just once. This CDR3 is CASSLFTGASDSNQPQHF. For the CDR3, the DNA is TGTGCCAGCAGCTTGTTTACAGGGGCGAGTGATAGCAATCAGCCCCAGCATTTT. The V gene is TRBV5-6, the J gene TRBJ1-5, with TRBD1 identical over 7 bases. Per germline, CDR1 SGHDT and CDR2 YYEEEE. The CDR3 has 18 amino acids. The trim removed 1 base at V and 0 bases at J, leaving 10 bases unmatched.

This chain joins TRBV6-5 and TRBJ2-5; TRBD1 aligns across 8 bases. J gave up 4 bases and V 0 bases, and 4 bases lay outside the gene matches. Germline values: CDR1 MNHEY, CDR2 SVGAGI. The CDR3 sequence is 15 residues long. The CDR3 loop reads CASSYSVTGGETQYF. The CDR3 DNA follows: TGTGCCAGCAGTTACTCGGTTACAGGGGGAGAGACCCAGTACTTC.

Here the CDR3 DNA reads TGTGCCAGCAGTGAGACTAGCGGGATCGGGGAGCTGTTTTTT. This translates into CASSETSGIGELFF. V is TRBV2 and J is TRBJ2-2, with TRBD2 matching over 11 bases. CDR3 length: 14 residues. Looked up from germline, CDR1 is SNHLY and CDR2 is FYNNEI. V was pared by 3 bases and J by 7 bases, with 1 base of the junction left unmatched.

This sequence joins TRBV28 and TRBJ2-5; weak D call: TRBD2 (6 bases). Germline V gene lookup returns CDR1 MDHEN and CDR2 SYDVKM. The ends were cut back, 8 bases at V and 5 bases at J, with 12 bases in the middle. The CDR3 totals 12 residues. The CDR3, as DNA: TGTGCCAGCCGCAGTGGAGGGGAGACCCAGTACTTC. Protein sequence: CASRSGGETQYF.

This chain links TRBV15 with TRBJ2-1; 9 bases align to TRBD2. V shed 4 bases, J shed 4 bases, and the junction held 5 bases outside the gene matches. This CDR3 contains 15 residues. Germline loops: CDR1 LNHNV, CDR2 YYDKDF (reference sequence). CDR3 nucleotides: TGTGCCACCAGCACTACTAGCGGGTCATACAATGAGCAGTTCTTC. This translates into CATSTTSGSYNEQFF.

This chain joins TRBV6-1 and TRBJ1-6, with a tentative D call TRBD1 (5 bases). From germline, CDR1 is MNHNS and CDR2 SASEGT. V gave up 2 bases and J gave up 3 bases, with 5 bases separating them. The length of the CDR3 is 14 residues. This CDR3 is CASSETGYNSPLHF. CDR3 nucleotide sequence: TGTGCCAGCAGTGAAACAGGCTATAATTCACCCCTCCACTTT.

This rearrangement joins TRBV11-2 to TRBJ2-5; the D gene is possibly TRBD1 (6 bases). The CDR3 runs 14 residues. V was cut by 2 bases and J by 4 bases, with 11 bases left in between. Germline lookup yields CDR1 SGHAT and CDR2 FQNNGV. The CDR3 DNA follows: TGTGCCAGCAGCTTACAGGGGTGGTCAGAGACCCAGTACTTC. The encoded protein is CASSLQGWSETQYF.

This clone turned up a few times. The V call is TRBV20-1, the J call TRBJ1-1; no clear D gene. The CDR3 length is 11 residues. V was cut by 2 bases and J by 6 bases, with 7 bases left in between. Germline values: CDR1 DFQATT, CDR2 SNEGSKA (reference sequence). The CDR3 DNA follows: TGCAGTGCTAGACAGTTTCCTGAAGCTTTCTTT. Amino acid sequence: CSARQFPEAFF.

V and J are TRBV6-5 and TRBJ1-1, with 8 bases that match TRBD1. Germline CDR1 and CDR2: MNHEY and SVGAGI. Unmatched junction bases numbered 5, after V lost 4 bases and J lost 4 bases. The CDR3 length is 14 residues. CDR3 in DNA: TGTGCCAGCAGTTCAGACAGGGGAGGCACTGAAGCTTTCTTT. Amino acids: CASSSDRGGTEAFF.

The chain recombines TRBV19 with TRBJ2-3, with D possibly matching TRBD2 (5 bases). With 8 bases removed from V and 7 bases from J, the gap between germline ends came to 10 bases. The CDR3 length is 11 residues. Germline V lookup: CDR1 LNHDA, CDR2 SQIVND (reference sequence). CDR3 protein: CASGGWYTQYF. The CDR3 region has the DNA TGTGCCAGTGGAGGTTGGTATACGCAGTATTTT.

V and J are TRBV2 and TRBJ2-1, with D possibly TRBD2 on 5 matching bases. Germline V gene lookup returns CDR1 SNHLY and CDR2 FYNNEI. The V gene lost 9 bases and the J gene lost 4 bases, with 10 bases spanning the gap. There are 12 residues in the CDR3. CDR3 DNA sequence: TGTGCCAGTAGCGACTCATACAATGAGCAGTTCTTC. This translates into CASSDSYNEQFF.

The gene calls are TRBV19 and TRBJ1-6, with 9 nucleotides matching TRBD1. Unmatched junction bases numbered 5, after V lost 3 bases and J lost 2 bases. Germline CDR1 reads LNHDA; CDR2 reads SQIVND (reference sequence). This CDR3 comprises 17 residues. The CDR3, as DNA: TGTGCCAGTAGTATCGAACAGGGGGCGGCCTATAATTCACCCCTCCACTTT. It yields the protein CASSIEQGAAYNSPLHF.

The CDR3 loop is CASSLTGTPIQPQHF. As DNA, the CDR3 is TGTGCCAGCAGTTTAACAGGGACCCCCATTCAGCCCCAGCATTTT. The chain couples TRBV21-1 to TRBJ1-5; the DNA was not compared with TRBD1, the D call given in the table. TRBV21-1 corresponds to a pseudogene. The CDR3 length is 15 residues.

In the case of this clone: Relative to the germline gene, one junction end is altered; a read error may explain this. The chain has TRBV7-7 and TRBJ2-7; 14 bases fit TRBD2. CDR1 SSHAT and CDR2 FNYEAQ come from the germline V gene (reference sequence). CDR3 size: 19 residues. Here the CDR3 reads CASSLARTSGRHKSYEQYF. CDR3 bases: TGTGCTAGCAGCTTAGCCCGGACTAGCGGGAGGCACAAATCCTACGAGCAGTACTTC.

V is TRBV5-1 and J is TRBJ2-3, with 10 bases fitting TRBD2. The CDR3 spans 15 residues. The V gene's germline CDR1 is SGHRS and CDR2 YFSETQ. V gave up 5 bases and J gave up 6 bases; unmatched junction bases: 9. The DNA of the CDR3 is TGCGCCAGCAGAGGACTAGCGGACCTGATGGATACGCAGTATTTT. Its translation: CASRGLADLMDTQYF.

With regard to this clone: Other DNA sequences from this sample encode an identical CDR3 as well. The chain uses TRBV18 and TRBJ1-2; 7 positions match TRBD1. The germline V gene has CDR1 KGHSH and CDR2 LQKENI. The CDR3 sequence is 13 residues long. The ends lost 3 bases at V and 2 bases at J; junction bases unmatched: 0. The CDR3 DNA is TGTGCCAGCTCACCGGACAGGAACTATGGCTACACCTTC. It is translated as CASSPDRNYGYTF.

The chain recombines TRBV28 with TRBJ2-1, with a possible D match to TRBD2 (6 bases). Germline CDR1 is MDHEN and CDR2 is SYDVKM. The V end lost 4 bases, the J end lost 7 bases, and 17 bases lay between the germline ends. CDR3 length: 15 residues. CDR3 nucleotide sequence: TGTGCCAGCAGTTGGAGGGGAAGTGGTAGGAATGAGCAGTTCTTC. Protein: CASSWRGSGRNEQFF.